This T cell receptor (beta chain) emerged from a study of PD-L1 blockade in urothelial cancer. Overall study: The patients had undergone anywhere from 0 to 3 prior chemotherapy regimens. The authors examined blood 3 weeks (second dose) and 6 weeks after treatment start.

A word on this clone: The antigen is not known.

TCRdb's copy holds only in-frame clones and misses some; the assay was immunoSEQ multiplex PCR. The profile shows 65,000 to 80,000 clones, approximately 81% of them singletons. Study-level findings and limits: More expansion of tumor-associated blood clones, seen at 3 weeks, marked durable-benefit patients.

The sample was PBMCs, taken around atezolizumab (anti-PD-L1) treatment. The source of this sequence is a man in his 70s with urothelial cancer.

The CDR3, as DNA: TGTGCCAGCAGTTCCCCGAGGGGACTAGCGAGGTCCGGGGAGCTGTTTTTT. Translated: CASSSPRGLARSGELFF. The chain links TRBV27 to TRBJ2-2, with 10 bases matching TRBD2. V dropped 4 bases and J dropped 6; count of bases not matched to a gene: 11. The CDR3 sequence is 17 residues long. Germline CDR1 MNHEY, CDR2 SMNVEV (reference sequence).